A selection of T cell receptor beta chains follows, all from one sample in a study of memory CD4+ T cells and cytomegalovirus serostatus. The assay was immunoSEQ multiplex PCR, and TCRdb's table has in-frame clones only and misses some. Counted here are tens of thousands of clones, around 76% occurring once; the ten biggest clones make up over 0.35%. The sample taken for sequencing was memory CD4+ T cells from blood. Receptors originate from an adult in good health and CMV-seronegative. Both conserved end residues are part of each CDR3. Fields, in order: V gene, D gene, clone size, J gene, CDR3 protein, CDR3 DNA. A D gene is named only where the DNA matches it firmly. Size values are once, few and many counts, or a class for expanded clones, and some rows have none.

V: TRBV27; D: .; size: .; J: TRBJ2-2; CDR3: CASSLARWGGELFF; DNA: TGTGCCAGCAGTTTAGCAAGATGGGGCGGGGAGCTGTTTTTT
V: TRBV19; D: TRBD2; size: .; J: TRBJ2-7; CDR3: CASSIDREADEQYF; DNA: TGTGCCAGTAGTATCGACCGGGAGGCGGACGAGCAGTACTTC
V: TRBV30; D: .; size: .; J: TRBJ2-2; CDR3: CAGTANTGELFF; DNA: TGTGCCGGGACGGCGAACACCGGGGAGCTGTTTTTT
V: TRBV18; D: .; size: .; J: TRBJ2-4; CDR3: CASSPAGVKNIQYF; DNA: TGTGCCAGCTCACCAGCCGGGGTCAAAAACATTCAGTACTTC
V: TRBV2; D: .; size: .; J: TRBJ2-1; CDR3: CASNQGSYNEQFF; DNA: TGTGCCAGCAATCAGGGGTCCTACAATGAGCAGTTCTTC
V: TRBV28; D: TRBD1; size: .; J: TRBJ1-4; CDR3: CASSSYRGIREKLFF; DNA: TGTGCCAGCAGTTCATACAGGGGAATCAGGGAAAAACTGTTTTTT
V: TRBV4-3; D: TRBD1; size: few; J: TRBJ1-1; CDR3: CASSQQRDRVTEAFF; DNA: TGCGCCAGCAGCCAGCAACGGGACAGGGTTACTGAAGCTTTCTTT
V: TRBV11-2; D: .; size: once; J: TRBJ2-3; CDR3: CASSSRQSAQYF; DNA: TGTGCCAGCAGCTCTCGACAGTCAGCACAGTATTTT
V: TRBV7-3; D: TRBD2; size: .; J: TRBJ2-3; CDR3: CASSLRLAGAGPTDTQYF; DNA: TGTGCCAGCAGCTTAAGACTAGCGGGGGCCGGGCCCACAGATACGCAGTATTTT
V: TRBV28; D: TRBD1; size: .; J: TRBJ1-2; CDR3: CASSSPKTGGGYTF; DNA: TGTGCCAGCAGTTCCCCTAAGACAGGGGGAGGCTACACCTTC
V: TRBV7-3; D: .; size: once; J: TRBJ1-6; CDR3: CASSWGGENSPLHF; DNA: TGTGCCAGCAGCTGGGGTGGGGAAAATTCACCCCTCCACTTT
V: TRBV11-3; D: .; size: .; J: TRBJ2-4; CDR3: CASSLDAGLAKNIQYF; DNA: TGTGCCAGCAGCTTAGATGCGGGATTAGCCAAAAACATTCAGTACTTC
V: TRBV28; D: TRBD1; size: few; J: TRBJ1-1; CDR3: CASSSPGGQGTEAFF; DNA: TGTGCCAGCAGTTCCCCTGGGGGACAGGGGACTGAAGCTTTCTTT
V: TRBV4-2; D: .; size: .; J: TRBJ1-3; CDR3: CASSQVLTTGNTIYF; DNA: TGTGCCAGCAGCCAAGTTCTGACAACTGGAAACACCATATATTTT
V: TRBV2; D: .; size: .; J: TRBJ2-5; CDR3: CASCRGPEETQYF; DNA: TGTGCCAGTTGTCGGGGGCCGGAAGAGACCCAGTACTTC
V: TRBV4-3; D: .; size: .; J: TRBJ2-3; CDR3: CASSPPGTDTQYF; DNA: TGCGCCAGCAGCCCCCCGGGCACAGATACGCAGTATTTT
V: TRBV7-9; D: .; size: .; J: TRBJ2-7; CDR3: CASSDRTPPGEQYF; DNA: TGTGCCAGCAGCGACCGAACCCCCCCGGGGGAGCAGTACTTC
V: TRBV11-1; D: .; size: .; J: TRBJ1-3; CDR3: CASSFRAFAENTIYF; DNA: TGTGCCAGCAGCTTCAGGGCCTTCGCTGAAAACACCATATATTTT
V: TRBV6-1; D: TRBD2; size: .; J: TRBJ2-5; CDR3: CASSENEERGARGAQYF; DNA: TGTGCCAGCAGTGAAAACGAAGAGCGGGGAGCCCGCGGGGCCCAGTACTTC
V: TRBV19; D: TRBD1; size: .; J: TRBJ1-1; CDR3: CASSIDPWTGQNTEAFF; DNA: TGTGCCAGTAGTATAGACCCTTGGACAGGGCAGAACACTGAAGCTTTCTTT
V: TRBV15; D: TRBD1; size: .; J: TRBJ1-4; CDR3: CATSNGDRRGLNEKLFF; DNA: TGTGCCACCAGCAACGGGGACAGGAGGGGACTTAATGAAAAACTGTTTTTT
V: TRBV7-2; D: .; size: .; J: TRBJ1-6; CDR3: CASSLVPGNSPLHF; DNA: TGTGCCAGCAGCTTAGTCCCGGGGAATTCACCCCTCCACTTT
V: TRBV28; D: .; size: .; J: TRBJ2-7; CDR3: CASSFGGQASYEQYF; DNA: TGTGCCAGCAGTTTCGGAGGGCAGGCCTCCTACGAGCAGTACTTC